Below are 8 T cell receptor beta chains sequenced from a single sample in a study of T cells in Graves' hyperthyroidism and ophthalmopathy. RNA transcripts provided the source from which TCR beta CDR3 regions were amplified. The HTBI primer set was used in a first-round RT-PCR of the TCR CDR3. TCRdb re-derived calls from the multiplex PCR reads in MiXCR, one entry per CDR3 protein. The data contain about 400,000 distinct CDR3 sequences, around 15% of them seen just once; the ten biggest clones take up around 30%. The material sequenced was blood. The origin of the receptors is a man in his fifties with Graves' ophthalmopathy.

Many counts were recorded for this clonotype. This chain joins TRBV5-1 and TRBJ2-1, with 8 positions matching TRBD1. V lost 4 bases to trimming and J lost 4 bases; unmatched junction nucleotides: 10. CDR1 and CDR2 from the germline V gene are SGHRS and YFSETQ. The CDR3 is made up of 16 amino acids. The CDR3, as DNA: TGCGCCAGCAGCCTGATACCGGGACAGGCTTACAATGAGCAGTTCTTC. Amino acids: CASSLIPGQAYNEQFF.

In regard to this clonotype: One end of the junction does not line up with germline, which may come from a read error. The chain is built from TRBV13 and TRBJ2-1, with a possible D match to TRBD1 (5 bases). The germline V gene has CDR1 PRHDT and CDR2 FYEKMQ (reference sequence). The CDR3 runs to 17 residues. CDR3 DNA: TGTGTCAGCAGGGAAACAGGTACCCGACCCTCCTACAATGAGCAGTTCTTC. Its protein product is CVSRETGTRPSYNEQFF.

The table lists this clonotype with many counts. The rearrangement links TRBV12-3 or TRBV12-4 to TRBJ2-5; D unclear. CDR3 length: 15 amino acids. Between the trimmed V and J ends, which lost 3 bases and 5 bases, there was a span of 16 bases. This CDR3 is CASSLMAIPGETQYF. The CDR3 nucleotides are TGTGCCAGCAGTTTGATGGCAATCCCCGGGGAGACCCAGTACTTC.

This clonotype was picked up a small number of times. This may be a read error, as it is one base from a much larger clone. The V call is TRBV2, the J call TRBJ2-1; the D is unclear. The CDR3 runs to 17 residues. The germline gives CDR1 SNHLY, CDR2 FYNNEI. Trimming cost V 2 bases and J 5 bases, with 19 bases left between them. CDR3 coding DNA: TGTGCCAGCAGTGAAAATACTTGGTTTCCTACCCACAATGAGCAGTTCTTC. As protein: CASSENTWFPTHNEQFF.

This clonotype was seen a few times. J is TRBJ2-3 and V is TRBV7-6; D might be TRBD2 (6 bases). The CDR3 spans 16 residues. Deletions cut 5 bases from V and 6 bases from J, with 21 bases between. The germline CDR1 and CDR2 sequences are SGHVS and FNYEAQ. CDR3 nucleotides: TGTGCCAGCAGCCTCCGCAGAGCCACTAGCTCGGATACGCAGTATTTT. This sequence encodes CASSLRRATSSDTQYF.

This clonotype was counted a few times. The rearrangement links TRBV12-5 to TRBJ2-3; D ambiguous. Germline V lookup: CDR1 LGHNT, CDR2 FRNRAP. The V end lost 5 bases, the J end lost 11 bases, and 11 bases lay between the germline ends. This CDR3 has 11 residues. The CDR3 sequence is CASGLHDWQYF. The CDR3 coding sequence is TGTGCTAGTGGTCTCCACGATTGGCAGTATTTT.

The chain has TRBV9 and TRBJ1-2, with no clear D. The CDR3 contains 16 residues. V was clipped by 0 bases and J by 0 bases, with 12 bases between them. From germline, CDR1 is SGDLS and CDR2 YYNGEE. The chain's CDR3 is CASSVGLGQANYGYTF. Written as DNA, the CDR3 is TGTGCCAGCAGCGTAGGGCTGGGCCAAGCTAACTATGGCTACACCTTC.

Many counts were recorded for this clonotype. CDR3 sequence: CASSFRTSGAYNEQFF. DNA of the CDR3: TGCGCCAGCAGCTTTCGGACTAGCGGGGCGTACAATGAGCAGTTCTTC. The genes are TRBV5-1 and TRBJ2-1; 12 bases line up with TRBD2. This CDR3 comprises 16 residues. The V gene's germline CDR1 is SGHRS and CDR2 YFSETQ. Trimming took 2 bases from V and 4 from J; bases not matched to a gene: 4.